This passage covers 15 T cell receptor beta chains from one sample sequenced in a study of tumor and adjacent non-tumor tissue in lung cancer. RNA was extracted from bulk tissue without any cell sorting. More than 3 cm separated this lung sample from the edge of the tumor. A modified ARM-PCR protocol with three rounds of nested PCR amplified TCRbeta. TCRdb itself ran the multiplex PCR reads through MiXCR, one entry per CDR3 protein. The table shows 85,000 or so distinct CDR3 sequences, with 76% occurring only once. Sequencing was performed on distant non-tumor lung tissue. The receptors originated from a woman aged 45-59 years with non-small cell lung cancer.

The gene calls are TRBV11-2 and TRBJ2-5; D might be TRBD2 (7 bases). Germline-derived CDR1 and CDR2 are SGHAT and FQNNGV. The CDR3 has 15 residues. V gave up 2 bases and J gave up 3 bases, with 13 bases separating them. Written as DNA, the CDR3 is TGTGCCAGCAGCTTATGGACTAGGGGGAAAGAGACCCAGTACTTC. Translated: CASSLWTRGKETQYF.

For this clonotype: The germline gene is not matched at one end of the junction; a read error may be the cause. The chain combines TRBV12-3 or TRBV12-4 with TRBJ1-6, with D uncertain. This CDR3 has 16 residues. The CDR3 spells CASSLVGGRLSSPLHF. For the CDR3, the DNA is TGTGCCAGCAGTTTAGTTGGTGGGCGGCTAAGTTCACCCCTTCACTTT.

About this clonotype: In this CDR3 the conserved last residue, phenylalanine or tryptophan, is missing, so a read error is likely. The chain has TRBV12-3 or TRBV12-4 and TRBJ1-1; 10 positions agree with TRBD1. CDR3 length: 15 residues. This chain's CDR3 is CASCLRDRGDTEAFL. CDR3 DNA: TGTGCCAGCTGTTTGCGGGACAGGGGTGACACTGAAGCTTTCCTT.

About this clonotype: No conserved phenylalanine or tryptophan is present at the end of the CDR3, so a read error is the likely explanation. The chain is built from TRBV7-8 and TRBJ2-1, with D perhaps TRBD2 (7 bases). The V and J ends lost 9 bases and 8 bases respectively, with 29 bases between them. CDR1 and CDR2 from the germline V gene are SGHVS and FQNEAQ. There are 17 residues in the CDR3. The CDR3 DNA reads TGTGCCAGTCGCCCCGGACTAGGGGGATACCGGGTCGATGAGCAGTTCGTC. Translation: CASRPGLGGYRVDEQFV.

As concerns this clonotype: A read error may be the cause here, since a much bigger clone is one base away. This chain joins TRBV5-1 and TRBJ1-1; no reliable D call. The CDR3 totals 13 residues. The V and J ends lost 7 bases and 5 bases respectively, with 15 bases between them. CDR1 is SGHRS, CDR2 YFSETQ, per germline. The CDR3 spells CASGWWENTEAFF. The CDR3 region has the DNA TGCGCCAGCGGCTGGTGGGAGAATACTGAAGCTTTCTTT.

In regard to this clonotype: At one end, the junction sequence differs from germline, possibly due to a read error. The chain joins TRBV7-9 to TRBJ2-1, with D maybe TRBD2 (6 bases). The germline V gene encodes CDR1 SEHNR and CDR2 FQNEAQ (reference sequence). The length of the CDR3 is 13 residues. In DNA form, the CDR3 reads TGTACCAGCAGCTTATCGGGGGTTGATGAGCAGTTCTTC. It specifies CTSSLSGVDEQFF. Variable domain in full (rest from reference TRBV7-9 and TRBJ2-1): DTGVSQNPRHKITKRGQNVTFRCDPISEHNRLYWYRQTLGQGPEFLTYFQNEAQLEKSRLLSDRFSAERPKGSFSTLEIQRTEQGDSAMYLCTSSLSGVDEQFFGPGTRLTVL.

As regards this clonotype: This sequence may be a read error, since a much larger clone differs from it by one base. The rearrangement uses TRBV28 and TRBJ2-5; 9 bases are a match to TRBD1. Germline CDR1 MDHEN, CDR2 SYDVKM. This CDR3 contains 14 residues. This chain's CDR3 is CDSIDTGTGWTQYF. The CDR3 DNA reads TGTGACAGCATCGATACCGGGACAGGGTGGACCCAGTACTTC.

The chain uses TRBV29-1 and TRBJ2-5; D possibly matches TRBD1 or TRBD2 (6 bases each). The germline V gene has CDR1 SQVTM and CDR2 ANQGSEA. The CDR3 has 13 amino acids. The CDR3 loop is CSAEGSKGEAQYF. CDR3 nucleotide sequence: TGCAGTGCCGAGGGGTCCAAGGGGGAGGCCCAGTACTTC.

V is TRBV12-3 or TRBV12-4 and J is TRBJ1-5; possibly TRBD1 for D (6 bases). Trimming shortened V by 7 bases and J by 16 bases, and 23 bases separated the two germline ends. The CDR3 has 13 residues. The CDR3 DNA reads TGTGCCAGCAAGGGCAGGGGCAAACAGCCCAAACATTTT. It translates to CASKGRGKQPKHF.

A word on this clonotype: Likely a read error: the CDR3 ends without its conserved phenylalanine or tryptophan. The V gene is TRBV4-1, the J gene TRBJ2-7; D remains unclear. The CDR3 runs to 13 residues. CDR1 MGHRA and CDR2 YSYEKL come from the germline V gene. The V and J ends lost 2 bases and 2 bases respectively, with 7 bases between them. The CDR3 nucleotides are TGCGCCAGCAGCCAAACTACAGCCTACGAGCAGTACCTA. It yields the protein CASSQTTAYEQYL.

To note about this clonotype: A much larger clone differs from this one at a single base, so this may be a read error. V usage is TRBV28 and J usage is TRBJ2-1; TRBD1 matches at 7 bases. The CDR3 totals 10 residues. CDR1 and CDR2 from the germline V gene are MDHEN and SYDVKM. Here the CDR3 reads CVGSTGQLFF. The CDR3 DNA sequence: TGTGTCGGCAGTACGGGACAGCTGTTCTTC.

This clonotype has ten or more counts. Sequence at one end of the junction differs from germline and may be a read error. This chain joins TRBV11-2 and TRBJ1-1; 9 positions agree with TRBD1. In germline, CDR1 is SGHAT, CDR2 FQNNGV. The CDR3 spans 14 residues. CDR3: CASSRDRANTEAFF. The CDR3 bases are TGTGCCAGCAGCCGGGACAGGGCGAACACTGAAGCCTTCTTT.

The chain has TRBV5-6 and TRBJ2-7; TRBD1 aligns across 8 bases. CDR1 SGHDT and CDR2 YYEEEE come from the germline V gene. This CDR3 is 18 amino acids long. Trimming cost V 3 bases and J 1 base; bases outside gene matches: 15. The CDR3 region is CASSSSWTGTPSSYEQYF. For the CDR3, the DNA is TGTGCCAGCAGCTCATCCTGGACAGGGACGCCATCGTCCTACGAGCAGTACTTC.

By proportion, this clonotype is medium-sized. The rearrangement uses TRBV6-1 and TRBJ2-1; tentative D call: TRBD1 (6 bases). The length of the CDR3 is 13 residues. The V and J ends lost 8 bases and 6 bases respectively, with 14 bases between them. Per germline, CDR1 MNHNS and CDR2 SASEGT. The CDR3 DNA is TGTGCCAGCCCTAGTTTAGGGGGCAATGAGCAGTTCTTC. Protein sequence: CASPSLGGNEQFF.

As to this clonotype: One end of the junction varies from germline; a read error may be responsible. The CDR3 region is CVSSIGNTEAFF. The CDR3, as DNA: TGTGTCAGCAGTATAGGGAACACTGAAGCTTTCTTT. The chain recombines TRBV6-5 with TRBJ1-1; D gene uncertain. The CDR3 has 12 residues. Looked up from germline, CDR1 is MNHEY and CDR2 is SVGAGI.